This T cell receptor beta chain was observed in a study of PD-1 blockade in mismatch repair-deficient tumors. The CDR3 is made up of 14 amino acids. The V and J ends lost 0 bases and 6 bases respectively, with 9 bases between them. CDR1 is LNHNV, CDR2 YYDKDF, per germline (reference sequence). Only in-frame clones appear in the TCRdb table, and some are missing; sequencing was by immunoSEQ multiplex PCR. The data show about 79,000 clones, more than 80% seen once. Mismatch repair deficiency was confirmed in all patients, by PCR or immunohistochemistry. TCRs were sequenced from a few patients responding to pembrolizumab.

This receptor was taken from an adult with mismatch repair-deficient cancer. J is TRBJ2-4 and V is TRBV15; no definite D call. The sequenced sample was peripheral blood, obtained 44 weeks after starting pembrolizumab. The CDR3, as DNA: TGTGCCACCAGCAGAGAAACGGGTTTAAACATTCAGTACTTC. This translates into CATSRETGLNIQYF.